A selection of T cell receptor beta chains follows, all from one sample in a study of beta chain features in type 1 diabetes. Here immunoSEQ multiplex PCR was the method, and the copy in TCRdb shows in-frame clones only, minus some. The repertoire holds hundreds of thousands of clones, around 13% seen once, with roughly 0.017% in the top ten. The sequenced sample was naive CD4+ T cells from blood. The receptors originated from a man younger than 35 in good health. Each CDR3 is given with its conserved first and last residue. D genes are given only for firm matches. Expanded clones are given a class, and other clones once, few, many or no size at all.

d_gene,abundance,v_gene,j_gene,CDR3nt,CDR3aa
TRBD1,-,TRBV28,TRBJ2-7,TGTGCCAGCAGTTTAGACACGACAGGGTGGCAGCAGTACTTC,CASSLDTTGWQQYF
-,few,TRBV7-2,TRBJ2-3,TGTGCCAGCAGCTTAGTCGGGTCGAGCTCAGATACGCAGTATTTT,CASSLVGSSSDTQYF
-,-,TRBV29-1,TRBJ1-2,TGCAGCGGGGGGGAGGGTGGCGGCTATGGCTACACCTTC,CSGGEGGGYGYTF
-,few,TRBV7-2,TRBJ2-2,TGTGCCAGCAGCGCAGGGTTGAACACCGGGGAGCTGTTTTTT,CASSAGLNTGELFF
-,few,TRBV29-1,TRBJ1-2,TGCAGCGTTAGAACCACAGGGTCCTATGGCTACACCTTC,CSVRTTGSYGYTF
-,-,TRBV5-1,TRBJ1-1,TGCGCCAGCAGCTTGGGTCTGGTGGCGGTAGACACTGAAGCTTTCTTT,CASSLGLVAVDTEAFF
-,-,TRBV7-3,TRBJ1-5,TGTGCCAGCAGCACGGACAGAAATCAGCCCCAGCATTTT,CASSTDRNQPQHF
-,few,TRBV7-2,TRBJ2-3,TGTGCCAGCAGCCTGGACAGAACCACAGATACGCAGTATTTT,CASSLDRTTDTQYF
-,-,TRBV28,TRBJ1-1,TGTGCCAGCAGGCTAAGGGGTGTGGGGGCTTTCTTT,CASRLRGVGAFF
TRBD1,-,TRBV28,TRBJ2-3,TGTGCCAGCAGTAGGCCGGGACAGGGAGCAGATACGCAGTATTTT,CASSRPGQGADTQYF
-,few,TRBV6-6,TRBJ1-2,TGTGCCAGCAGAGCGGGACGGAAGAACTATGGCTACACCTTC,CASRAGRKNYGYTF
-,few,TRBV4-1,TRBJ2-1,TGCGCCAGCAGCCAAGGAAGGGGTCCACACAGCTCCTACAATGAGCAGTTCTTC,CASSQGRGPHSSYNEQFF
-,few,TRBV19,TRBJ2-1,TGTGCCAGTAGTATAGATTACAATTCTGAGCAGTTCTTC,CASSIDYNSEQFF
-,few,TRBV30,TRBJ2-1,TGTGCCTGGAGTGTACCAGGGAATGAGCAGTTCTTC,CAWSVPGNEQFF
TRBD2,few,TRBV28,TRBJ2-7,TGTGCCAGCAGGGCGGGAGGGCCTGGGTTGCAGTACTTC,CASRAGGPGLQYF
-,few,TRBV9,TRBJ2-7,TGTGCCAGCAGCTCCCTCCCGGAGGGCTACGAGCAGTACTTC,CASSSLPEGYEQYF
-,-,TRBV7-9,TRBJ2-6,TGTGCCAGCAGCATTACCGGGACATTATTCTCTGGGGCCAACGTCCTGACTTTC,CASSITGTLFSGANVLTF
-,-,TRBV9,TRBJ2-3,TGTGCCAGCAGCGTAGCTACAGCAGGGTTAGATACGCAGTATTTT,CASSVATAGLDTQYF
TRBD1,once,TRBV6-5,TRBJ1-2,TGTGCCAGCAGTCGGACAGGGGGCTGGGGCTACACCTTC,CASSRTGGWGYTF
TRBD1,few,TRBV28,TRBJ1-1,TGTGCCAGCAGTACTACCGGGACAGGGAATACTGAAGCTTTCTTT,CASSTTGTGNTEAFF
-,-,TRBV7-3,TRBJ1-1,TGTGCCAGCAGCTACGGGGGAAACACTGAAGCTTTCTTT,CASSYGGNTEAFF
-,few,TRBV13,TRBJ1-1,TGTGCCAGCAGCTTAGACGGGTCCTACGCTGAAGCTTTCTTT,CASSLDGSYAEAFF
TRBD1,few,TRBV6-6,TRBJ2-2,TGTGCCAGCAGTTCTCGACAGGGGGCCACCGGGGAGCTGTTTTTT,CASSSRQGATGELFF
-,few,TRBV10-3,TRBJ2-3,TGTGCCATCAGTGTTAAAGGGGCCCTGGGCACAGATACGCAGTATTTT,CAISVKGALGTDTQYF
TRBD1,-,TRBV19,TRBJ1-1,TGTGCCAGTAGTGTCCCGGGACAGGGGAGGACTGAAGCTTTCTTT,CASSVPGQGRTEAFF
TRBD1,few,TRBV7-9,TRBJ2-1,TGTGCCAGCAGCGCAACAGGGGTCTCCTACAATGAGCAGTTCTTC,CASSATGVSYNEQFF
-,once,TRBV18,TRBJ1-1,TGTGCCAGCTCACGCACAAGTATGAATGTGAACACTGAAGCTTTCTTT,CASSRTSMNVNTEAFF
-,-,TRBV18,TRBJ1-6,TGTGCCAGCTCACCACCGGGACACGATTCTTCACCCCTCCACTTT,CASSPPGHDSSPLHF
-,few,TRBV28,TRBJ2-1,TGTGCCAGCAGTTTCCCCTTCAGACAAATGCTGTTCTTC,CASSFPFRQMLFF
-,few,TRBV27,TRBJ2-3,TGTGCCAGCAGCGACCCACAGGCTACGAGCACAGATACGCAGTATTTT,CASSDPQATSTDTQYF
-,-,TRBV5-6,TRBJ2-2,TGTGCCAGCAGCCAGACCGGGGAGCTGTTTTTT,CASSQTGELFF
TRBD1,-,TRBV7-9,TRBJ1-2,TGTGCCAGCAGCCAAGGGACAGGGTATGGCTACACCTTC,CASSQGTGYGYTF
TRBD1,few,TRBV7-6,TRBJ2-1,TGTGCCAGCAGCACGGACAGGGGGGTGTTCTATGAGCAGTTCTTC,CASSTDRGVFYEQFF
-,few,TRBV28,TRBJ2-3,TGTGCCAGCAGTCTGGGGGGGCTTAGCACAGATACGCAGTATTTT,CASSLGGLSTDTQYF
-,-,TRBV9,TRBJ2-5,TGTGCCAGCAGCGTAGGGGGCCTGAAAGAGACCCAGTACTTC,CASSVGGLKETQYF
TRBD2,-,TRBV4-1,TRBJ2-2,TGCGCCAGCAGCCATGGTAGCGGGAGCTACACCGGGGAGCTGTTTTTT,CASSHGSGSYTGELFF
TRBD1,few,TRBV28,TRBJ2-5,TGTGCCAGCTGTGACAGGGGGAAAGAGACCCAGTACTTC,CASCDRGKETQYF
TRBD1,-,TRBV7-9,TRBJ1-2,TGTGCCAGCAGCCTAACAGGGGATGGGGGCTATGGCTACACCTTC,CASSLTGDGGYGYTF
-,few,TRBV28,TRBJ2-1,TGTGCCAGCAGCTCCCCGGGCTCCTACAATGAGCAGTTCTTC,CASSSPGSYNEQFF
-,-,TRBV5-4,TRBJ2-6,TGTGCCAGCAGCTTGGGCGGAAAGAGCTCTGGGGCCAACGTCCTGACTTTC,CASSLGGKSSGANVLTF
-,-,TRBV9,TRBJ1-2,TGTGCCAGCAGCGCCATTAACTATGGCTACACCTTC,CASSAINYGYTF
-,few,TRBV4-3,TRBJ1-5,TGCGCCAGCAGCCCAGGGGACCGCTCTGGGCCCCAGCATTTT,CASSPGDRSGPQHF
-,few,TRBV18,TRBJ2-4,TGTGCCAGCTCACCACCGTCTAGCACGTACATTCAGTACTTC,CASSPPSSTYIQYF
TRBD1,-,TRBV6-5,TRBJ2-7,TGTGCCAGCGCCCGGACAGGGGACGAGCAGTACTTC,CASARTGDEQYF
TRBD1,few,TRBV5-1,TRBJ2-7,TGCGCCAGCAGCTTACCGACAGGGGACGAGCAGTACTTC,CASSLPTGDEQYF
TRBD2,few,TRBV30,TRBJ2-3,TGTGCCCGTAGCGGGGGCCACACAGATACGCAGTATTTT,CARSGGHTDTQYF
TRBD1,-,TRBV7-9,TRBJ2-7,TGTGCCAGCAGCTCCGGATACCGGGGGATGGACAGGGTTGCGTACGAGCAGTACTTC,CASSSGYRGMDRVAYEQYF
TRBD2,-,TRBV27,TRBJ2-7,TGTGCCAGCAGTTTGTTAGCGGGGAGCTCCTACGAGCAGTACTTC,CASSLLAGSSYEQYF
-,-,TRBV7-3,TRBJ2-1,TGTGCCAGCAGCCCCAGTTCTCTAGGCAATGAGCAGTTCTTC,CASSPSSLGNEQFF